The entry below describes one T cell receptor (beta chain). The CDR3 contains 13 residues. Trimming removed 6 bases at V and 1 base at J, with 9 bases between. Germline V gene lookup returns CDR1 ENHRY and CDR2 SYGVKD. This sample stems from a study of T cell changes during pregnancy in multiple sclerosis. The repertoire was sequenced with immunoSEQ multiplex PCR; TCRdb's copy has only in-frame clones and lacks some. The sample records fewer than 85,000 clones, roughly 93% being singletons. The chain is built from TRBV10-3 and TRBJ2-5; tentatively, D is TRBD1 (6 bases). The TCR originated in a female donor with multiple sclerosis, enrolled in a pregnancy study. Sequences were derived from peripheral blood, sampled in the third trimester of pregnancy. The CDR3 DNA follows: TGTGCCATCAGCAGGGACATCCAAGAGACCCAGTACTTC. Protein product: CAISRDIQETQYF.